These 22 T cell receptor beta chains share one sample of origin, sequenced in a study of identical twins. Via MiXCR, TCRdb re-called the 5' RACE reads, giving one row per CDR3 protein. This sample has 400,000 or so distinct CDR3 sequences, with roughly 9% found just once. What was sequenced was naive T cells sorted from blood. The receptors here all came from a woman between 50 and 59 years old in good health.

The sample holds a few counts of this clonotype. The gene calls are TRBV3-1 and TRBJ2-2; weak D call: TRBD2 (6 bases). The V gene lost 4 bases and the J gene lost 3 bases, with 15 bases spanning the gap. The CDR3 covers 16 residues. CDR1 and CDR2 from the germline V gene are LGHDT and YNNKEL (reference sequence). CDR3 in amino acids: CASSPAWWGDTGELFF. In DNA form, the CDR3 reads TGTGCCAGCAGCCCCGCCTGGTGGGGGGACACCGGGGAGCTGTTTTTT.

This clonotype has only a few counts. The chain uses TRBV4-1 and TRBJ2-7, with TRBD1 identical over 7 bases. The CDR3 has 16 residues. Germline loops: CDR1 MGHRA, CDR2 YSYEKL. Germline trimming cut 0 bases from V and 3 bases from J; bases unmatched to any gene: 8. CDR3 bases: TGCGCCAGCAGCCAAGAGTATAGGCAGGGGGACTACGAGCAGTACTTC. Translation: CASSQEYRQGDYEQYF.

J is TRBJ2-1 and V is TRBV4-1, with no clear D. Germline values: CDR1 MGHRA, CDR2 YSYEKL. The CDR3 has 15 amino acids. The ends were cut back, 3 bases at V and 0 bases at J, with 9 bases in the middle. The CDR3 is CASSHLPSSYNEQFF. The DNA of the CDR3 is TGCGCCAGCAGCCATTTGCCCAGCTCCTACAATGAGCAGTTCTTC.

A few counts support this clonotype. This chain connects TRBV27 to TRBJ1-5; D not certain. CDR1 is MNHEY and CDR2 is SMNVEV in the germline V gene (reference sequence). Deletions cut 3 bases from V and 0 bases from J, with 9 bases between. The CDR3 spans 15 residues. The CDR3 nucleotides read TGTGCCAGCAGTTTTGTGGGGAGTAGCAATCAGCCCCAGCATTTT. It specifies CASSFVGSSNQPQHF.

In the case of this clonotype: A clone one base away is much larger, so this may be a read error. Given the absence of the conserved phenylalanine or tryptophan at the CDR3 end, a read error is likely. V gene TRBV12-3 or TRBV12-4 combines with J gene TRBJ1-1; D is uncertain. The ends were cut back, 3 bases at V and 1 base at J, with 6 bases in the middle. The CDR3 is 13 amino acids. CDR3 in DNA: TGTGCCAGCAGTTTTTCCCAGAACACTGAAGCTTTCTAT. Amino acid sequence: CASSFSQNTEAFY.

The sample holds many counts of this clonotype. The chain recombines TRBV15 with TRBJ1-5, with a possible D match to TRBD1 (5 bases). The germline V gene has CDR1 LNHNV and CDR2 YYDKDF (reference sequence). V lost 0 bases, J lost 2 bases, and 11 bases lay in between. The CDR3 runs 16 residues. The chain's CDR3 is CATSRDARGGNQPQHF. CDR3 DNA sequence: TGTGCCACCAGCAGAGATGCAAGGGGAGGCAATCAGCCCCAGCATTTT.

This clonotype turned up a few times. This chain's CDR3 is CATSDLPFSDSVEQFF. The DNA for the CDR3 is TGTGCCACCAGTGATTTGCCCTTCTCTGACAGCGTCGAGCAGTTCTTC. The V call is TRBV24-1, the J call TRBJ2-1; D perhaps matches TRBD1 (5 bases). CDR3 length: 16 amino acids. The V gene's germline CDR1 is KGHDR and CDR2 SFDVKD. V lost 0 bases, J lost 10 bases, and 18 bases lay in between.

This chain joins TRBV7-9 and TRBJ2-1; 10 nucleotides align to TRBD2. The germline V gene encodes CDR1 SEHNR and CDR2 FQNEAQ (reference sequence). J lost 5 bases, V lost 5 bases, and 6 bases had no gene match. The CDR3 consists of 15 residues. CDR3 nucleotide sequence: TGTGCCAGCAGCACCGGGACTAGCGTCCACAATGAGCAGTTCTTC. Its protein is CASSTGTSVHNEQFF.

The chain has TRBV12-5 and TRBJ2-3; 7 positions match TRBD2. The CDR3 runs to 18 residues. The germline gives CDR1 LGHNT, CDR2 FRNRAP. Unmatched junction bases numbered 14, after V lost 2 bases and J lost 3 bases. DNA for the CDR3: TGTGCTAGTGGTTTGAAGCCGGGACTAACGATGGGGACAGATACGCAGTATTTT. Encoded protein: CASGLKPGLTMGTDTQYF. The full variable domain, completed using reference TRBV12-5 and TRBJ2-3, is DARVTQTPRHKVTEMGQEVTMRCQPILGHNTVFWYRQTMMQGLELLAYFRNRAPLDDSGMPKDRFSAEMPDATLATLKIQPSEPRDSAVYFCASGLKPGLTMGTDTQYFGPGTRLTVL.

J is TRBJ2-5 and V is TRBV14, with 7 bases lining up with TRBD1. V was pared by 2 bases and J by 5 bases, with 5 bases of the junction left unmatched. This CDR3 contains 14 residues. CDR1 is SGHDN, CDR2 FVKESK, per germline. The CDR3 DNA sequence: TGTGCCAGCAGCCAACGTGACAGGGATGAGACCCAGTACTTC. It encodes CASSQRDRDETQYF.

This clonotype was seen a few times. The rearrangement uses TRBV5-1 and TRBJ2-2; D unclear. Per the germline V gene, CDR1 is SGHRS and CDR2 is YFSETQ. The V end lost 3 bases, the J end lost 9 bases, and 18 bases lay between the germline ends. CDR3 length: 15 amino acids. The chain's CDR3 is CASSSSTGPHRELFF. The CDR3 nucleotides read TGCGCCAGCAGCTCCTCTACCGGGCCCCACAGGGAGCTGTTTTTT.

This clonotype appeared a few times. J is TRBJ2-7 and V is TRBV3-1; 11 nucleotides match TRBD2. The CDR3 contains 15 residues. Germline values: CDR1 LGHDT, CDR2 YNNKEL (reference sequence). V lost 1 base, J lost 3 bases, and 2 bases stayed unmatched. The CDR3 sequence is CASSQGLAGFYEQYV. CDR3 DNA sequence: TGTGCCAGCAGCCAAGGACTAGCGGGATTCTACGAGCAGTACGTC.

In its sample, this clonotype was seen many times. The chain recombines TRBV12-3 or TRBV12-4 with TRBJ1-3, with 7 bases identical to TRBD1. The CDR3 length is 15 residues. The V and J ends lost 3 bases and 4 bases, in that order; junction bases with no gene match: 6. CDR3 region: CASSFDRVSGNTIYF. The CDR3 DNA reads TGTGCCAGCAGTTTTGACAGGGTATCCGGAAACACCATATATTTT.

This clonotype occurred a few times. The rearrangement joins TRBV6-1 to TRBJ2-1; D might be TRBD1 (5 bases). The CDR3 runs 15 residues. V lost 3 bases, J lost 0 bases, and 9 bases lay in between. Germline assignment: CDR1 MNHNS and CDR2 SASEGT. CDR3 sequence reads: CASSEGHSSYNEQFF. The DNA of the CDR3 is TGTGCCAGCAGTGAGGGGCATAGCTCCTACAATGAGCAGTTCTTC.

The CDR3 bases are TGTGCCAGCAGCTTGGGAGGTGGGATCGGCAATGAGCAGTTCTTC. Translating it yields CASSLGGGIGNEQFF. The genes are TRBV7-3 and TRBJ2-1; maybe TRBD2 (6 bases). The CDR3 has 15 amino acids. Trimming cost V 3 bases and J 6 bases, with 15 bases left between them. The germline gives CDR1 SGHTA, CDR2 FQGTGA.

This clonotype appeared a few times. This rearrangement joins TRBV29-1 to TRBJ2-3; D remains unclear. Germline assignment: CDR1 SQVTM and CDR2 ANQGSEA. Trimming took off 3 bases at V and 5 bases at J, with 6 bases between the two ends. This CDR3 is 11 amino acids long. The CDR3 reads CSVELGDTQYF. CDR3 in DNA: TGCAGCGTTGAGTTGGGAGATACGCAGTATTTT.

This rearrangement joins TRBV3-1 to TRBJ2-1; 9 bases line up with TRBD2. The CDR3 consists of 17 residues. CDR1 LGHDT and CDR2 YNNKEL come from the germline V gene (reference sequence). The junction had 11 bases not matched to a gene; V was cut back by 1 base and J by 7 bases. In nucleotides, the CDR3 is TGTGCCAGCAGCCAAGCTATGGCGGGAGGGCTTTTAAATGAGCAGTTCTTC. Its protein is CASSQAMAGGLLNEQFF.

This clonotype was observed at least ten times. The V gene is TRBV29-1, the J gene TRBJ2-1; D tentatively fits TRBD1 or TRBD2 (5 bases each). There are 15 residues in the CDR3. Germline CDR1 is SQVTM and CDR2 is ANQGSEA. The V end was cut by 3 bases, the J end by 3 bases, with 15 bases between. CDR3 bases: TGCAGCGTTGACCCCTCGAGGGGAGACTACAATGAGCAGTTCTTC. It codes for CSVDPSRGDYNEQFF.

This clonotype was detected many times. V gene TRBV29-1 combines with J gene TRBJ2-7, with 11 bases lining up with TRBD2. The V gene's germline CDR1 is SQVTM and CDR2 ANQGSEA. This CDR3 contains 13 residues. The V and J ends lost 5 bases and 4 bases, in that order; junction bases with no gene match: 4. The CDR3 sequence is CSVTLAGAYEQYV. DNA of the CDR3: TGCAGCGTTACACTAGCGGGAGCGTACGAGCAGTACGTC.

This clonotype was counted between two and nine times. This chain links TRBV20-1 with TRBJ2-1, with 7 nucleotides matching TRBD2. CDR3 length: 14 residues. J gave up 5 bases and V 0 bases, and 4 bases lay outside the gene matches. In germline, CDR1 is DFQATT, CDR2 SNEGSKA (reference sequence). The CDR3 here is CSARESGTNNEQFF. CDR3 bases: TGCAGTGCTAGAGAGTCCGGGACTAACAATGAGCAGTTCTTC.

The chain employs TRBV9 and TRBJ2-7; 7 nucleotides match TRBD2. Trimming removed 0 bases from V and 3 bases from J; junction bases left unmatched: 18. Germline V gene lookup returns CDR1 SGDLS and CDR2 YYNGEE. This CDR3 is 19 amino acids long. The CDR3 is CASSVDKARAGLRYYEQYF. The CDR3 DNA follows: TGTGCCAGCAGCGTAGATAAAGCGCGAGCGGGGCTTCGGTACTACGAGCAGTACTTC.

This clonotype was picked up many times. This chain links TRBV20-1 with TRBJ2-3; no clear D. The V gene's germline CDR1 is DFQATT and CDR2 SNEGSKA (reference sequence). Trimming stripped 4 bases from V and 4 bases from J, with 27 bases between. The CDR3 is 18 residues long. The CDR3 region is CSAIRTQKHPRIPDTQYF. The CDR3 nucleotides are TGCAGTGCTATTCGTACTCAAAAACATCCCAGGATCCCAGATACGCAGTATTTT.